Included here is one T cell receptor (beta chain) sequence, with context. This entry comes from a study of Graves' ophthalmopathy and Graves' hyperthyroidism. Using RNA transcripts, the TCR beta CDR3 regions were amplified. An opening RT-PCR round employed HTBI primers and preceded a second-round multiplex PCR. TCRdb re-analysed the multiplex PCR reads in MiXCR, keeping a single row per CDR3 protein. This table holds approximately 700,000 distinct CDR3 sequences, 40% found once. Clinicians made diagnoses from clinical symptoms, serum thyroxine, TRAb, thyroid ultrasound and orbital computed tomography. The CDR3 extends over 13 amino acids. Germline trimming cut 4 bases from V and 15 bases from J; bases unmatched to any gene: 10. CDR1 SGDLS and CDR2 YYNGEE come from the germline V gene.

Input material: peripheral blood. This clonotype was sampled from an adult man with Graves' ophthalmopathy. This sequence joins TRBV9 and TRBJ1-6; TRBD1 aligns across 7 bases. The CDR3 region has the DNA TGTGCCAGCAGCCGTGAGACAGGGTTACACCTCCACTTT. This translates into CASSRETGLHLHF.